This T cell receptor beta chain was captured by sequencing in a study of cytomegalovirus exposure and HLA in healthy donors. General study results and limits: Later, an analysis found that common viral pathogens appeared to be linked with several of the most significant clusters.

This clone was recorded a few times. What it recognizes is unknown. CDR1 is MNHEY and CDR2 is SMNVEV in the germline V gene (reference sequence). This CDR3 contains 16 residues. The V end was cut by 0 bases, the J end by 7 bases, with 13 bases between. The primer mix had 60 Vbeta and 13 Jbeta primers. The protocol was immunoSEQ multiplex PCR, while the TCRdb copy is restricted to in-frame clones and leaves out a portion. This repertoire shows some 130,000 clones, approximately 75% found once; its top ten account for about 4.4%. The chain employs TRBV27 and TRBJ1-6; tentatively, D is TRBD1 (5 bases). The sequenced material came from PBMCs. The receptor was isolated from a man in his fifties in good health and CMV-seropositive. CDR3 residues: CASSLSGGGKNSPLHF. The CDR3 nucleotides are TGTGCCAGCAGTTTATCGGGTGGGGGGAAAAATTCACCCCTCCACTTT.